The 9 T cell receptor beta chains in this list originate from one sample, sequenced in a study of blood T cell repertoires in COVID-19. The data were produced by immunoSEQ multiplex PCR, yet TCRdb's version contains in-frame clones alone and is incomplete. Of about 370,000 clones listed, roughly 86% are singletons. The sequenced sample consisted of PBMCs or T cells enriched from blood (not recorded which). Receptor source: a woman in her twenties or thirties who had recovered from COVID-19.

The chain combines TRBV6-5 with TRBJ2-3, with D hard to call. Germline V CDR1 and CDR2: MNHEY, SVGAGI. The CDR3 has 14 amino acids. V lost 6 bases and J 4 bases, leaving 14 bases between the germline ends. The CDR3 nucleotides are TGTGCCAGCAGAGCAACTGTATACGCAGATACGCAGTATTTT. This encodes CASRATVYADTQYF.

V gene TRBV14 combines with J gene TRBJ1-4; D possibly corresponds to TRBD1 (6 bases). V was clipped by 0 bases and J by 8 bases, with 16 bases between them. This CDR3 has 16 residues. Germline V lookup: CDR1 SGHDN, CDR2 FVKESK. DNA of the CDR3: TGTGCCAGCAGCCAAGATTTGCCACAGGGATACGAAAAACTGTTTTTT. Its protein is CASSQDLPQGYEKLFF.

This chain joins TRBV29-1 and TRBJ2-6; D not resolved. Between the trimmed V and J ends, which lost 7 bases and 0 bases, there was a span of 10 bases. The CDR3 is 14 residues long. CDR1 is SQVTM, CDR2 ANQGSEA, per germline. In nucleotides, the CDR3 is TGCAGCGCCTCTTTAAACTCTGGGGCCAACGTCCTGACTTTC. Translated: CSASLNSGANVLTF.

The chain carries TRBV30 and TRBJ1-3; D uncertain. The germline CDR1 and CDR2 sequences are GTSNPN and SVGIG (reference sequence). Deletions cut 4 bases from V and 2 bases from J, with 9 bases between. This CDR3 spans 13 amino acids. For the CDR3, the DNA is TGTGCCTGGAAATGGGAGGCTGGAAACACCATATATTTT. Amino acid sequence: CAWKWEAGNTIYF. Complete variable domain (other parts from reference TRBV30 and TRBJ1-3): SQTIHQWPATLVQPVGSPLSLECTVEGTSNPNLYWYRQAAGRGLQLLFYSVGIGQISSEVPQNLSASRPQDRQFILSSKKLLLSDSGFYLCAWKWEAGNTIYFGEGSWLTVV.

The CDR3 region has the DNA TGTGCCTGGATGACTATCTATGGCTACACCTTC. Translation gives CAWMTIYGYTF. The genes are TRBV30 and TRBJ1-2; D gene uncertain. This CDR3 has 11 amino acids. Trimming removed 4 bases at V and 4 bases at J, with 7 bases between. Germline CDR1 and CDR2: GTSNPN and SVGIG (reference sequence).

This clone has a single count. This chain uses TRBV7-9 with TRBJ1-2, with 7 bases identical to TRBD1. Germline CDR1 reads SEHNR; CDR2 reads FQNEAQ (reference sequence). This CDR3 spans 13 amino acids. V trimming: 5 bases; J trimming: 6 bases; junction bases outside the gene matches: 6. The CDR3 here is CASSLTGEDGYTF. The CDR3 nucleotides read TGTGCCAGCAGCCTAACAGGGGAGGATGGCTACACCTTC.

The chain is built from TRBV5-1 and TRBJ2-2, with TRBD1 identical over 7 bases. V lost 7 bases to trimming and J lost 0 bases; unmatched junction nucleotides: 9. Germline CDR1 and CDR2: SGHRS and YFSETQ. CDR3 length: 16 residues. The DNA for the CDR3 is TGCGCCAGCTCGCCAGACAGGGCTTCGAACACCGGGGAGCTGTTTTTT. It yields the protein CASSPDRASNTGELFF.

This clone occurred once. The chain employs TRBV10-3 and TRBJ1-1; tentatively, D is TRBD1 (5 bases). V dropped 8 bases and J dropped 1 base, with 11 bases sitting between them. CDR3 size: 13 residues. CDR1 ENHRY and CDR2 SYGVKD come from the germline V gene. This CDR3 is CAISREGNTEAFF. CDR3 DNA: TGTGCCATCTCCAGGGAGGGGAACACTGAAGCTTTCTTT.

This clone was recorded only once. The chain couples TRBV5-6 to TRBJ2-2, with a possible D match to TRBD2 (6 bases). Germline CDR1 and CDR2: SGHDT and YYEEEE. This CDR3 is 15 amino acids long. V gave up 4 bases and J gave up 5 bases, with 15 bases separating them. The CDR3 region has the DNA TGTGCCAGCAGCCCGGGACTCGGAGGGACCGGGGAGCTGTTTTTT. It encodes CASSPGLGGTGELFF.